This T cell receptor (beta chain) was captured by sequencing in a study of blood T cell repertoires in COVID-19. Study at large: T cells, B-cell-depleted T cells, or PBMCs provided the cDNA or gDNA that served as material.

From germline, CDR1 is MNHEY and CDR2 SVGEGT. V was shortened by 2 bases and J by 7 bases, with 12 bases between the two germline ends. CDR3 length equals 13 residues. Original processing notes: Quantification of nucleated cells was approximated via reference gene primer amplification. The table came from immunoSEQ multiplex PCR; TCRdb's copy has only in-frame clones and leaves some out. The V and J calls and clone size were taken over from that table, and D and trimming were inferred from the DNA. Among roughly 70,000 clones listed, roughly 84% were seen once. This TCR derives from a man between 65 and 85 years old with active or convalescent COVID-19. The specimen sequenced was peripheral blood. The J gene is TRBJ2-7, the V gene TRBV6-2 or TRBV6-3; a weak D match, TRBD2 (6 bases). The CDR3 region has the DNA TGTGCCAGCAGTTACGGGTTTGCGGGGGAGCAGTACTTC. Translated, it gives CASSYGFAGEQYF.